A single count supports the clone carrying this TCR beta chain. The data were taken from a study of blood T cell repertoires in COVID-19. Study-wide context: The origin of the acute and convalescent COVID-19 samples was the United States, Italy and Spain. T cells, B-cell-depleted T cells, or PBMCs provided the cDNA or gDNA that served as material.

V gave up 4 bases and J gave up 5 bases, with 17 bases separating them. Per germline, CDR1 SGHTA and CDR2 FQGTGA. The CDR3 extends over 15 amino acids. Patients from Seattle were sampled longitudinally, starting during active infection. Here immunoSEQ multiplex PCR was the method, and the copy in TCRdb shows in-frame clones only, minus some. The table includes approximately 150,000 clones, roughly 81% detected once. The specimen was peripheral blood. The chain combines TRBV7-3 with TRBJ2-5, with a possible D match to TRBD1 (6 bases). The receptor was isolated from a woman in her 50s with COVID-19, enrolled during active disease. CDR3 amino acids: CASSWTGTPYETQYF. CDR3 DNA sequence: TGTGCCAGCAGCTGGACCGGGACACCTTACGAGACCCAGTACTTC.